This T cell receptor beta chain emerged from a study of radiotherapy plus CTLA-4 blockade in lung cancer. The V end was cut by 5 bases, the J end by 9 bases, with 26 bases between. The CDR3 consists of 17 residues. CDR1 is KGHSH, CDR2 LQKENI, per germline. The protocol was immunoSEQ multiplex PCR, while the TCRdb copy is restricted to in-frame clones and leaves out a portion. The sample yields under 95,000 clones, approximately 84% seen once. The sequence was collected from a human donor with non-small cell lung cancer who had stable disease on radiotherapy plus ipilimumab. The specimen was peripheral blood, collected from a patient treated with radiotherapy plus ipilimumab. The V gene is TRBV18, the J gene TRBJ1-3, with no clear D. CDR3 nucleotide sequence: TGTGCCAGCTCATTAGGAAGCGTACGGACCCCCAAGGGCACCATATATTTT. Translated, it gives CASSLGSVRTPKGTIYF.